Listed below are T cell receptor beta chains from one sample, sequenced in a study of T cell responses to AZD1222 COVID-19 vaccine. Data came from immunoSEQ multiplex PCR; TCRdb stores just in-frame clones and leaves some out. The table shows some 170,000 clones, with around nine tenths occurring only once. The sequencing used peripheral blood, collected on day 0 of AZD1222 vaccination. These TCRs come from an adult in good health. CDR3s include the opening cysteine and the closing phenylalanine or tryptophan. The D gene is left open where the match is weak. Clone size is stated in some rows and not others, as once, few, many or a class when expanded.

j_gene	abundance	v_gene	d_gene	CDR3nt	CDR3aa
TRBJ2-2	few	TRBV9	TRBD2	TGTGCCAGCAGCGCCCAGGGAGGACTAGCGGGGGGACGGGACACCGGGGAGCTGTTTTTT	CASSAQGGLAGGRDTGELFF
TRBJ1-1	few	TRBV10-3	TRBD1	TGTGCCATCAGTCTACAGGGGTCCACTGAAGCTTTCTTT	CAISLQGSTEAFF
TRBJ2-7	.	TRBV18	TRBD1	TGTGCCAGCTCACCTGGACAGGGGGTCAACGAGCAGTACTTC	CASSPGQGVNEQYF
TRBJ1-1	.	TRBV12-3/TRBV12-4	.	TGTGCCAGCAGTCCCCGTATGAACACTGAAGCTTTCTTT	CASSPRMNTEAFF
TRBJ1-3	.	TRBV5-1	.	TGCGCCAGCAGCAACGACCCTGCCGGAAACACCATATATTTT	CASSNDPAGNTIYF
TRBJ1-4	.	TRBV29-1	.	TGCAGCCTGGGGCAGGGCCGGGATACAACTAATGAAAAACTGTTTTTT	CSLGQGRDTTNEKLFF
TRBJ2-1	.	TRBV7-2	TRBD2	TGTGCCAGCAGCCCCGCCGGGACTAACACATACAATGAGCAGTTCTTC	CASSPAGTNTYNEQFF
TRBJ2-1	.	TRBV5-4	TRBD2	TGTGCCAGCAGTTTGGGACTAGCGGGGGGAAATGAGCAGTTCTTC	CASSLGLAGGNEQFF
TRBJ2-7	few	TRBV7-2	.	TGTGCCAGCAGCATATCCGGGACAACGCTCGGTTACGAGCAGTACTTC	CASSISGTTLGYEQYF
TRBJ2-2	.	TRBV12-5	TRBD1	TGTGCTAGTGGTTTGGCCAACCCACAGGACAGGCAGAACACCGGGGAGCTGTTTTTT	CASGLANPQDRQNTGELFF
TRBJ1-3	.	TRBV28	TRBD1	TGTGCCAGCAGTATGGGGACAGGGAAGACAAACACCATATATTTT	CASSMGTGKTNTIYF
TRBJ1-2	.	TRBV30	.	TGTGCCTGGAGTCCACAGGGTTCTGGCTACACCTTC	CAWSPQGSGYTF
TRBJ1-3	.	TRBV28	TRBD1	TGTGCCAGCAGTTTCCGGGACAGGGATAACACCATATATTTT	CASSFRDRDNTIYF
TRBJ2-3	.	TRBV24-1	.	TGTGCCACCAGTGACCCCCGGGGGAGCACAGATACGCAGTATTTT	CATSDPRGSTDTQYF
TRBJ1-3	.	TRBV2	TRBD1	TGTGCCAGCACGCTCGGACAGGTTGGAAACACCATATATTTT	CASTLGQVGNTIYF
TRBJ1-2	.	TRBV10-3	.	TGTGCCATCAGTGAGTCCAGGGGATCAAGAAACTATGGCTACACCTTC	CAISESRGSRNYGYTF
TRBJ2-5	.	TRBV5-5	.	TGTGCCAGCAGCTTGGTCTCGACAGAGACCCAGTACTTC	CASSLVSTETQYF
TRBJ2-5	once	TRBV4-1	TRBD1	TGCGCCAGCAGCCAAGACGTTACAGGGGGTACGGAGACCCAGTACTTC	CASSQDVTGGTETQYF
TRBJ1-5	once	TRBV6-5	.	TGTGCCAGCAGTTTTCGGACAGCTCTTAATCAGCCCCAGCATTTT	CASSFRTALNQPQHF
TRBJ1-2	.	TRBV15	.	TGTGCCACCAGCAGAGATGGGGAGTCGGGCACCGGGATCCACTCGGCCTTCTATGGCTACACCTTC	CATSRDGESGTGIHSAFYGYTF
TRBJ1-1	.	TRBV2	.	TGTGCCGGACGACGGGGGGGAAACCTGAACACTGAAGCTTTCTTT	CAGRRGGNLNTEAFF
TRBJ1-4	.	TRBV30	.	TGTGCCTGGAGTGTCCGCACAGGGACGGGCGAAAAACTGTTTTTT	CAWSVRTGTGEKLFF
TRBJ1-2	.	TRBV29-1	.	TGCAGCGTCGGACCCGGGACGGACGGACCCCGAGCTAACTATGGCTACACCTTC	CSVGPGTDGPRANYGYTF
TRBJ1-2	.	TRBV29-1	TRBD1	TGCAGCGTGGAGGGACAGAGCGACTATGGCTACACCTTC	CSVEGQSDYGYTF
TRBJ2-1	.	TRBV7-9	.	TGTGCCAGCAGCCGATCGGGGGGCAGGGGGACGTTCTTC	CASSRSGGRGTFF
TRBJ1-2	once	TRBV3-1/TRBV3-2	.	TGTGCCAGCAGCCAACGAATAAGTGTGGGCCTCCTCTATGGCTACACCTTC	CASSQRISVGLLYGYTF
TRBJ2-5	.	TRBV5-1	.	TGCGCCAGCAGCTTGGCCCCAGCGCAAGAGACCCAGTACTTC	CASSLAPAQETQYF
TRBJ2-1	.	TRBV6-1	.	TGTGCCAGCAGCGATACTAGCTATGAGCAGTTCTTC	CASSDTSYEQFF
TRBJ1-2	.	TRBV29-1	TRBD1	TGCAGCGTGCTCGACAGGGGCAACTATGGCTACACCTTC	CSVLDRGNYGYTF
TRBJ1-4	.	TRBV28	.	TGTGCCAGCAGGACGGACAGAGCACCACCTAATGAAAAACTGTTTTTT	CASRTDRAPPNEKLFF
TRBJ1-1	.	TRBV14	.	TGTGCCAGCAGCCAAGATGTCGGGAGGGGCAACACTGAAGCTTTCTTT	CASSQDVGRGNTEAFF